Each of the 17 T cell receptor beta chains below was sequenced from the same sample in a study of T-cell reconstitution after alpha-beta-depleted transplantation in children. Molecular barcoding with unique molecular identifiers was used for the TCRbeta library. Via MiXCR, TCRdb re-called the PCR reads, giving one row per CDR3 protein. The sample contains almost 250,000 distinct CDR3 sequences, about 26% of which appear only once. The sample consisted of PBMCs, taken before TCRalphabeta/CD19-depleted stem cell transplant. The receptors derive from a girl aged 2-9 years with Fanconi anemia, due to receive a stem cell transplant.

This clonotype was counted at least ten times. The CDR3 here is CASSRGTFYEQYF. CDR3 DNA: TGTGCCAGCAGTCGGGGGACATTCTACGAGCAGTACTTC. The rearrangement links TRBV6-5 to TRBJ2-7; D is tentatively TRBD1 or TRBD2 (6 bases each). From germline, CDR1 is MNHEY and CDR2 SVGAGI. The CDR3 contains 13 residues. The V end was cut by 5 bases, the J end by 3 bases, with 11 bases between.

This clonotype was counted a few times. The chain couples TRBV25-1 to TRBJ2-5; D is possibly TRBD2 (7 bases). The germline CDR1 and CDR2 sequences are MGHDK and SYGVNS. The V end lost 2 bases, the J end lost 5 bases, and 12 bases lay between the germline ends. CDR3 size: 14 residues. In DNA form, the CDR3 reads TGTGCCAGCAGTGAAAGGGGGGGGTTGGAGACCCAGTACTTC. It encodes CASSERGGLETQYF.

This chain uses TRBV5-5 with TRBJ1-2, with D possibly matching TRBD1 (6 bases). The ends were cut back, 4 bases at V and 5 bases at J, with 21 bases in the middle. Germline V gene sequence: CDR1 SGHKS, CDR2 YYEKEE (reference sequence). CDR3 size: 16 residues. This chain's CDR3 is CASSASRDILPYGYTF. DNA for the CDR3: TGTGCCAGCAGCGCAAGCCGGGACATCCTACCGTATGGCTACACCTTC.

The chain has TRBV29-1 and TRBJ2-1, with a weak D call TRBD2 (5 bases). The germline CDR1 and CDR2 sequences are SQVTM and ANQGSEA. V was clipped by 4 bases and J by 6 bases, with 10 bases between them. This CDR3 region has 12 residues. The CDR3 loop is CSVAARVNEQFF. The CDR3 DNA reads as TGCAGCGTTGCAGCGAGGGTCAATGAGCAGTTCTTC.

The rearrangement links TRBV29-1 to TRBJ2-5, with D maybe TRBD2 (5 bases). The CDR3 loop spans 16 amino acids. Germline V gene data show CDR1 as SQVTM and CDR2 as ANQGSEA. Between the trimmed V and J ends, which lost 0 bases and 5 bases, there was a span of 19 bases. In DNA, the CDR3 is TGCAGCGTTGAAGATCCCCACGGAGGAAGAGCCGAGACCCAGTACTTC. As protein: CSVEDPHGGRAETQYF.

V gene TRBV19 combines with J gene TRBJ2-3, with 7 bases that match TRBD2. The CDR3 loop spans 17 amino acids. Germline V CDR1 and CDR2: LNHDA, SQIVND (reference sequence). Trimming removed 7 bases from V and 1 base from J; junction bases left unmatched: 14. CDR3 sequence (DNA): TGTGCCAGTACCGAGGGCTCTAGCGGAGTCCGCACAGATACGCAGTATTTT. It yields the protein CASTEGSSGVRTDTQYF.

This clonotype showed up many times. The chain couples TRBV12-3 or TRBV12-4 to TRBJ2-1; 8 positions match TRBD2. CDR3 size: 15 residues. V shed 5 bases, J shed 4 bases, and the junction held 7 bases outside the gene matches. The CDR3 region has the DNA TGTGCCAGCAGTCACGGTAGCGGGGAATACAATGAGCAGTTCTTC. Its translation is CASSHGSGEYNEQFF.

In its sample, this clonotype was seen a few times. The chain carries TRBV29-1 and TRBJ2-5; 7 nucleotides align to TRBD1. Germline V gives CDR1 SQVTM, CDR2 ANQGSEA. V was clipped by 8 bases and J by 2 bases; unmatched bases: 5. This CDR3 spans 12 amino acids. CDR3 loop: CSFQGVQETQYF. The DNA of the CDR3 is TGCAGCTTTCAGGGGGTTCAAGAGACCCAGTACTTC.

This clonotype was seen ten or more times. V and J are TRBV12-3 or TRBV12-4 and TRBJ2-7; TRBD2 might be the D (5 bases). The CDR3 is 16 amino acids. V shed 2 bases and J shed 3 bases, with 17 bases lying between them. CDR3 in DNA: TGTGCCAGCAGTTTAAAGGGCCTAGCTGGATACTACGAGCAGTACTTC. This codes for CASSLKGLAGYYEQYF.

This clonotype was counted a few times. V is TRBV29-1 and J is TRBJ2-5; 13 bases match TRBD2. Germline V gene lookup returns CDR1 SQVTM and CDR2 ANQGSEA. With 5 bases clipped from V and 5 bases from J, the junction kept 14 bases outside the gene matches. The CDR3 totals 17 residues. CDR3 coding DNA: TGCAGCGTTATACCGGGACTAGCGGGAATGACCTGGGAGACCCAGTACTTC. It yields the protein CSVIPGLAGMTWETQYF.

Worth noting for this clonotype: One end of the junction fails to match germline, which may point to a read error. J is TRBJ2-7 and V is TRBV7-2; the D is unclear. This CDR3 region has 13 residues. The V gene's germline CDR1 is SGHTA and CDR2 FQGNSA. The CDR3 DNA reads TGTGCCAGCAGCATTACTCAGACCTACGAGCAGCACTTC. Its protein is CASSITQTYEQHF.

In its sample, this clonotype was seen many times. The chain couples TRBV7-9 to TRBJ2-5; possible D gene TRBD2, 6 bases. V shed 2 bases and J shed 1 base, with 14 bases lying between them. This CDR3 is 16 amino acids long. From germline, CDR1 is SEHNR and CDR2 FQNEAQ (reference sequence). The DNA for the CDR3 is TGTGCCAGCAGCTTACCAGTTTCGGGACTCCAAGAGACCCAGTACTTC. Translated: CASSLPVSGLQETQYF.

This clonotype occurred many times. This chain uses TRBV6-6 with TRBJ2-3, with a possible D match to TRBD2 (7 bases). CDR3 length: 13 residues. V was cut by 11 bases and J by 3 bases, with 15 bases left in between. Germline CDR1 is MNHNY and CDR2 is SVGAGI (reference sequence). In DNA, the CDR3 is TGTGCCGGAGGGGAGGGGGGGACAGATACGCAGTATTTT. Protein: CAGGEGGTDTQYF.

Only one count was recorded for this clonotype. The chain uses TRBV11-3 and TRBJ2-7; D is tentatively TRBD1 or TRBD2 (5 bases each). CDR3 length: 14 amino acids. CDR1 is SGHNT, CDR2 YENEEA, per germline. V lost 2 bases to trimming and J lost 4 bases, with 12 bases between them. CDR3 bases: TGTGCCAGCAGCTTATACGGGGACGGATACGAGCAGTACTTC. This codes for CASSLYGDGYEQYF. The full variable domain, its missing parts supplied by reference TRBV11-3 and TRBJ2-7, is EAGVVQSPRYKIIEKKQPVAFWCNPISGHNTLYWYLQNLGQGPELLIRYENEEAVDDSQLPKDRFSAERLKGVDSTLKIQPAELGDSAVYLCASSLYGDGYEQYFGPGTRLTVT.

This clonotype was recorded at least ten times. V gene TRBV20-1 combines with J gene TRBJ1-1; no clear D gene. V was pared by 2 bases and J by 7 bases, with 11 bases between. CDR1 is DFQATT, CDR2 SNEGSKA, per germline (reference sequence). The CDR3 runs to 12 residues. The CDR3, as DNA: TGCAGTGCTAGATCTGAGGTTCTTGAAGCTTTCTTT. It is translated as CSARSEVLEAFF.

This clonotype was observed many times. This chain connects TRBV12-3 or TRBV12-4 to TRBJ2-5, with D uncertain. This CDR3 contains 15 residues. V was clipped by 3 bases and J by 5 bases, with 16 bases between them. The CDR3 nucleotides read TGTGCCAGCAGTTTGACGTCCACCCGAGTGGAGACCCAGTACTTC. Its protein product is CASSLTSTRVETQYF.

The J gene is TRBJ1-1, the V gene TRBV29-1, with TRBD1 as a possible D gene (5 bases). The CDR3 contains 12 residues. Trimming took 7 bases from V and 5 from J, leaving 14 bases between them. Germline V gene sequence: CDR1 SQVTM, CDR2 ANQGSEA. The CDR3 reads CSDTGGGTEAFF. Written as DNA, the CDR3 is TGCAGCGACACAGGAGGAGGGACTGAAGCTTTCTTT.